Listed below are T cell receptor beta chains from one sample, sequenced in a study of T cell responses to AZD1222 COVID-19 vaccine. Data came from immunoSEQ multiplex PCR; TCRdb stores just in-frame clones and leaves some out. The sample has more than 100,000 clones; about nine tenths are singletons. This sample comprised peripheral blood, obtained on day 0 of AZD1222 vaccination. The receptors shown here come from an adult in good health. The CDR3 runs from the conserved cysteine through the conserved F or W. The D gene is left open where the match is weak. A clone size is listed for some rows: how often the clone was seen (once, few, many), or a class if it is expanded.

size: once; J: TRBJ1-2; D: -; V: TRBV5-1; CDR3: CASSLQGSNYGYTF; DNA: TGCGCCAGCAGCTTGCAGGGGTCCAACTATGGCTACACCTTC
size: -; J: TRBJ1-2; D: -; V: TRBV12-3/TRBV12-4; CDR3: CASTLGGGYGYTF; DNA: TGTGCCAGCACCCTGGGGGGCGGATATGGCTACACCTTC
size: -; J: TRBJ2-7; D: -; V: TRBV5-6; CDR3: CASSSGASYEQYF; DNA: TGTGCCAGCAGCTCCGGGGCCTCCTACGAGCAGTACTTC
size: -; J: TRBJ2-7; D: -; V: TRBV12-3/TRBV12-4; CDR3: CASSLGGLEQYF; DNA: TGTGCCAGCAGTTTGGGCGGGCTGGAGCAGTACTTC
size: -; J: TRBJ1-5; D: -; V: TRBV19; CDR3: CASRISPTQPQHF; DNA: TGTGCCAGTAGAATTAGCCCAACCCAGCCCCAGCATTTT
size: -; J: TRBJ1-1; D: -; V: TRBV27; CDR3: CASSRWAGQNTEAFF; DNA: TGTGCCAGCAGCCGATGGGCGGGACAGAACACTGAAGCTTTCTTT
size: -; J: TRBJ1-4; D: -; V: TRBV4-3; CDR3: CASSQNMGYLGEKLFF; DNA: TGCGCCAGCAGCCAAAATATGGGTTATTTGGGTGAAAAACTGTTTTTT
size: -; J: TRBJ2-7; D: TRBD2; V: TRBV10-1; CDR3: CASSESLAGGYEQYF; DNA: TGCGCCAGCAGTGAGTCCTTGGCGGGGGGCTACGAGCAGTACTTC
size: -; J: TRBJ2-2; D: -; V: TRBV5-4; CDR3: CASSGSQNTGELFF; DNA: TGTGCCAGCAGCGGGAGCCAGAACACCGGGGAGCTGTTTTTT
size: once; J: TRBJ2-2; D: TRBD1; V: TRBV7-7; CDR3: CASSDRGLVTGELFF; DNA: TGTGCCAGCAGCGACAGGGGGCTGGTGACCGGGGAGCTGTTTTTT
size: once; J: TRBJ1-2; D: TRBD1; V: TRBV10-2; CDR3: CASSAQTGAYGYTF; DNA: TGCGCCAGCAGTGCCCAGACAGGGGCCTATGGCTACACCTTC
size: -; J: TRBJ2-7; D: -; V: TRBV5-1; CDR3: CASSLGSGEQYF; DNA: TGCGCCAGCAGCTTGGGTTCGGGGGAGCAGTACTTC
size: -; J: TRBJ2-4; D: -; V: TRBV7-2; CDR3: CASSLALGNQYF; DNA: TGTGCCAGCAGCTTAGCCCTAGGGAACCAGTACTTC
size: -; J: TRBJ2-1; D: -; V: TRBV14; CDR3: CASSRGYNEQFF; DNA: TGTGCCAGCAGCCGGGGCTACAATGAGCAGTTCTTC
size: -; J: TRBJ2-5; D: -; V: TRBV7-9; CDR3: CASGAAAETQYF; DNA: TGTGCCAGCGGAGCCGCCGCGGAGACCCAGTACTTC